One T cell receptor beta chain is described in this entry. Its matching antigen is unknown. The sample carries other DNA sequences with the same CDR3. The record originates from a study of immune evolution from preneoplasia to lung adenocarcinoma. General study points: Top clone frequencies peaked in normal lung, apparently declining through invasive adenocarcinoma.

Germline V lookup: CDR1 MRHNA, CDR2 SNTAGT. V shed 4 bases and J 8 bases; nucleotides not matched to a gene: 6. CDR3 size: 15 residues. Patient tissue came from resections in Japan or China, 2014–2017. TCRdb's table, derived via immunoSEQ multiplex PCR, lists solely in-frame clones and lacks some. The table shows some 3,500 clones, with about 78% occurring only once. The sequenced material came from FFPE adjacent normal lung tissue. The source is a donor aged 70 or over with lung adenocarcinoma. The chain has TRBV6-4 and TRBJ2-1, with 12 bases identical to TRBD2. CDR3 residues: CASSVGLAGRDEQFF. The CDR3 nucleotides are TGTGCCAGCAGTGTCGGACTAGCGGGGCGGGATGAGCAGTTCTTC.